Presented here are 3 T cell receptor beta chains from one specimen sequenced in a study of cytomegalovirus exposure and HLA in healthy donors. PCR involved 60 Vbeta and 13 Jbeta primers. The data were produced by immunoSEQ multiplex PCR, yet TCRdb's version contains in-frame clones alone and is incomplete. This table holds more than 100,000 clones, over 60% found once. Sample: PBMCs. The receptors here all came from a woman aged 35 to 49 in good health and CMV-seropositive.

The chain is built from TRBV30 and TRBJ2-2, with TRBD1 identical over 8 bases. The CDR3 extends over 12 amino acids. Germline assignment: CDR1 GTSNPN and CDR2 SVGIG (reference sequence). Trimming at V came to 5 bases and at J to 6 bases, leaving 2 bases not matched to a gene. CDR3 in DNA: TGTGCCTGGGGACAGGGAGCCGGGGAGCTGTTTTTT. Its protein is CAWGQGAGELFF.

The chain recombines TRBV19 with TRBJ1-3; 7 bases map to TRBD1. The CDR3 covers 16 residues. Germline V gene sequence: CDR1 LNHDA, CDR2 SQIVND (reference sequence). The ends lost 7 bases at V and 0 bases at J; junction bases unmatched: 9. The CDR3 is CASTPRGGTSGNTIYF. As DNA, the CDR3 is TGTGCCAGTACCCCTCGAGGGGGCACCTCTGGAAACACCATATATTTT. Full variable domain (rest looked up from reference TRBV19 and TRBJ1-3): DGGITQSPKYLFRKEGQNVTLSCEQNLNHDAMYWYRQDPGQGLRLIYYSQIVNDFQKGDIAEGYSVSREKKESFPLTVTSAQKNPTAFYLCASTPRGGTSGNTIYFGEGSWLTVV.

The V call is TRBV7-8, the J call TRBJ2-7, with D tentatively TRBD2 (7 bases). Trimming cost V 5 bases and J 0 bases, with 20 bases left between them. The CDR3 covers 17 residues. Germline V gene sequence: CDR1 SGHVS, CDR2 FQNEAQ. For the CDR3, the DNA is TGTGCCAGCAGCCCCCTAGCGGACACAGGGAACTCCTACGAGCAGTACTTC. Amino acid sequence: CASSPLADTGNSYEQYF.